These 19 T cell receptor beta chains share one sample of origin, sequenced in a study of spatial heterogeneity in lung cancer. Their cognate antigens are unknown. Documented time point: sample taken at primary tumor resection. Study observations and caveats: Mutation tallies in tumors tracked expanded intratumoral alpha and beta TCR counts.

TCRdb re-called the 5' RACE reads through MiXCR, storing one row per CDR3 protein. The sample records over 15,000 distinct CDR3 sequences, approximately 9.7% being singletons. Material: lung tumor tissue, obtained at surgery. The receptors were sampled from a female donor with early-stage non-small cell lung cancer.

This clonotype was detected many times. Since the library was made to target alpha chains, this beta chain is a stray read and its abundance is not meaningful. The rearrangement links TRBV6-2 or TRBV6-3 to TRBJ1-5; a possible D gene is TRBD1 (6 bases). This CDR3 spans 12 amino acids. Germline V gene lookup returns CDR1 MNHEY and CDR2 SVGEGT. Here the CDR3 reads CGAGAPNQPQHF. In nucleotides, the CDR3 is TGTGGAGCGGGGGCACCAAATCAGCCCCAGCATTTT.

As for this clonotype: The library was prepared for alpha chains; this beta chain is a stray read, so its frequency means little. DNA of the CDR3: TGTGCCACCAGTGAGCCCGGGACTAGTGGGGATACGCAGTATTTT. Its translation: CATSEPGTSGDTQYF. The chain recombines TRBV24-1 with TRBJ2-3, with TRBD2 identical over 8 bases. J lost 6 bases, V lost 4 bases, and 8 bases had no gene match. Germline V lookup: CDR1 KGHDR, CDR2 SFDVKD. CDR3 length equals 15 residues.

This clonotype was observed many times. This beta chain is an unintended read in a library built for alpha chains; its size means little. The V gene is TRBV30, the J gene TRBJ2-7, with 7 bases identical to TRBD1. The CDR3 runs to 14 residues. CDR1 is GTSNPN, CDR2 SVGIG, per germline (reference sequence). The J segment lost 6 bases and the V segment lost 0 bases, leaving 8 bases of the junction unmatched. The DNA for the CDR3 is TGTGCCTGGAGTGTAGGGGGCGCGGTACCCGAGCAGTACTTC. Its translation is CAWSVGGAVPEQYF.

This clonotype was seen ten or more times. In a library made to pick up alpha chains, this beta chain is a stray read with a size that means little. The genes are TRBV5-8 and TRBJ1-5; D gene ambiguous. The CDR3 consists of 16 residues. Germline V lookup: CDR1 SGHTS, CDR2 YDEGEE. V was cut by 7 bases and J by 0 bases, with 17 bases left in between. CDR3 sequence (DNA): TGTGCCAGCGCATTCCAAGTCTCTTATAGCAATCAGCCCCAGCATTTT. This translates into CASAFQVSYSNQPQHF.

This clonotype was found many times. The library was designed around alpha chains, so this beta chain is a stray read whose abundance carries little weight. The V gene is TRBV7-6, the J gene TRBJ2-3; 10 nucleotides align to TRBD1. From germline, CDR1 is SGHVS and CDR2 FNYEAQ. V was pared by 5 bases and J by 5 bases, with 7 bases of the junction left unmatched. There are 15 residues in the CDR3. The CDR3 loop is CASSTWGQGIDTQYF. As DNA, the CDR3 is TGTGCCAGCAGCACCTGGGGACAGGGGATAGATACGCAGTATTTT.

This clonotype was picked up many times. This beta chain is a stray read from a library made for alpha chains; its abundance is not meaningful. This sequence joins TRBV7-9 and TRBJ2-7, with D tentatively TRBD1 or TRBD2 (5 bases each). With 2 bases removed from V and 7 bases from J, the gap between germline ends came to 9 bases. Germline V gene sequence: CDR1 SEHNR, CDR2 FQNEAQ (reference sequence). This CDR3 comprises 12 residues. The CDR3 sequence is CASSLQGEEQYF. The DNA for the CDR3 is TGTGCCAGCAGCTTACAGGGAGAAGAGCAGTACTTC.

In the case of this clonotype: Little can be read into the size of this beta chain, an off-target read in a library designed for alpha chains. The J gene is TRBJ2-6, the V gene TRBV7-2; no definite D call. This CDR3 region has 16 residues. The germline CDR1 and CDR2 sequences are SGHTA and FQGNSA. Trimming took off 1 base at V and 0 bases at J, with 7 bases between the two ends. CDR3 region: CASSLGGNSGANVLTF. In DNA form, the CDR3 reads TGTGCCAGCAGCTTAGGCGGCAACTCTGGGGCCAACGTCCTGACTTTC.

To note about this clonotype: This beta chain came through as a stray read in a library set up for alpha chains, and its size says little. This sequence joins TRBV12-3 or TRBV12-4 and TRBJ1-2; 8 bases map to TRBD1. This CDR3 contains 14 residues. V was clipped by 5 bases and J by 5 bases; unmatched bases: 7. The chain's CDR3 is CASSTDRAGYGYTF. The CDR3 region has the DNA TGTGCCAGCAGTACGGACAGGGCGGGGTATGGCTACACCTTC.

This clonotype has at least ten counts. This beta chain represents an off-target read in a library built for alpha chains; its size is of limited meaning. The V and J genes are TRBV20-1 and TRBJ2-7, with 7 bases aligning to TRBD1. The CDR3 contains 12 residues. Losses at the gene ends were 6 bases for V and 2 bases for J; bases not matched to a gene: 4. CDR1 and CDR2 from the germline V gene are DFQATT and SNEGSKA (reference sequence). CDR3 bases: TGCAGTGCCGGGACAGATACCTACGAGCAGTACTTC. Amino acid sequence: CSAGTDTYEQYF.

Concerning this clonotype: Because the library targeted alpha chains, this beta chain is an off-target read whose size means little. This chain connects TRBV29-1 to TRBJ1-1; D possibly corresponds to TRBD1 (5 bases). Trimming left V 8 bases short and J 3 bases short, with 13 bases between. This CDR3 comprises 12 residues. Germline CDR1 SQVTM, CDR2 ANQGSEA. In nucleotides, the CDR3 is TGCAGCCCATGGGACGGACACACTGAAGCTTTCTTT. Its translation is CSPWDGHTEAFF.

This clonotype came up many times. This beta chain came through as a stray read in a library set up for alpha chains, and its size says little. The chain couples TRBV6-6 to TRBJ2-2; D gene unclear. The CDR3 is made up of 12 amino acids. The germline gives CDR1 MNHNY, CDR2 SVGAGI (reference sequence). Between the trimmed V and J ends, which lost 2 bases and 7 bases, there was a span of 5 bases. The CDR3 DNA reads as TGTGCCAGCAGTTACCCCGGCGGGGAGCTGTTTTTT. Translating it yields CASSYPGGELFF.

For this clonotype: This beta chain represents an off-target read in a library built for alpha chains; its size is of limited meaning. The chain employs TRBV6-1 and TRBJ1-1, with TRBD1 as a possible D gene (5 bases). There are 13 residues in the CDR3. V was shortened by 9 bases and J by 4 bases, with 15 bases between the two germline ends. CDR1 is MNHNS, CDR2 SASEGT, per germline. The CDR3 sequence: CASRAGRGTEAFF. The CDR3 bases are TGTGCCAGTAGGGCGGGACGGGGCACTGAAGCTTTCTTT.

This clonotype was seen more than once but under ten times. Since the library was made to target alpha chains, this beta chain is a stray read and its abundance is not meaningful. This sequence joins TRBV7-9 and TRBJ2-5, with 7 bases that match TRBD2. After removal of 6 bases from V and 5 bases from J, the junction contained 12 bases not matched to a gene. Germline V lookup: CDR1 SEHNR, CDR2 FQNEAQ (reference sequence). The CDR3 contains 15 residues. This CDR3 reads CASRVAGLLTETQYF. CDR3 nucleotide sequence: TGTGCCAGCAGAGTAGCGGGCCTCCTTACGGAGACCCAGTACTTC.

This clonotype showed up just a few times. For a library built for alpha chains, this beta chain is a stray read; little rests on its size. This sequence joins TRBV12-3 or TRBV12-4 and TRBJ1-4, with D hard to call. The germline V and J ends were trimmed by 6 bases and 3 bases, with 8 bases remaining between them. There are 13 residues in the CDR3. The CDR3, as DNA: TGTGCCAGCAGAAGGGTGTCTAATGAAAAACTGTTTTTT. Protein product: CASRRVSNEKLFF.

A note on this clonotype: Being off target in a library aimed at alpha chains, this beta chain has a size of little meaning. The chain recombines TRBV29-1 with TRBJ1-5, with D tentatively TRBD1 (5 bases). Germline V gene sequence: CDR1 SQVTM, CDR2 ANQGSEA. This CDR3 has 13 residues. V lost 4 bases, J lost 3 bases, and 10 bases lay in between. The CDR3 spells CSVAQGTNQPQHF. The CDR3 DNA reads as TGCAGCGTTGCCCAGGGAACCAATCAGCCCCAGCATTTT.

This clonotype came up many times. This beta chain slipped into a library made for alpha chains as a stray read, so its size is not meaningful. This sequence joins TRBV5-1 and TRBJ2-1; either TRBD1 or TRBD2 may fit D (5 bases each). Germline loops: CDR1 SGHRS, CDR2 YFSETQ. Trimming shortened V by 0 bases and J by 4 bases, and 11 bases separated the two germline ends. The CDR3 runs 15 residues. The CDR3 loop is CASSLGGTNYNEQFF. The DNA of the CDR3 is TGCGCCAGCAGCTTGGGGGGGACCAATTACAATGAGCAGTTCTTC.

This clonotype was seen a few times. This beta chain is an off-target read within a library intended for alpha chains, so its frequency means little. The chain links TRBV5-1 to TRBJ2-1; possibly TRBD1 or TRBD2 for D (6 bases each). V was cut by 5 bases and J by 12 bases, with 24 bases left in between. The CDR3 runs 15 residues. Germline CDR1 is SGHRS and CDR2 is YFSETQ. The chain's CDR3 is CASSGGRGTGDGQFF. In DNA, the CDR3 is TGCGCCAGCAGTGGGGGCCGGGGGACCGGCGATGGGCAGTTCTTC.

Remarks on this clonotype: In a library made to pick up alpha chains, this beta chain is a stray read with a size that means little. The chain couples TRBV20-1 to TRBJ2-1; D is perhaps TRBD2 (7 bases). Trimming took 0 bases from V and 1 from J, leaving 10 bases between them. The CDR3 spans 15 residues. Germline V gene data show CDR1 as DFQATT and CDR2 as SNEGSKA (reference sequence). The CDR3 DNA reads TGCAGTGCTAGAGAAGGGGGGGAATCCTACAATGAGCAGTTCTTC. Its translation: CSAREGGESYNEQFF.

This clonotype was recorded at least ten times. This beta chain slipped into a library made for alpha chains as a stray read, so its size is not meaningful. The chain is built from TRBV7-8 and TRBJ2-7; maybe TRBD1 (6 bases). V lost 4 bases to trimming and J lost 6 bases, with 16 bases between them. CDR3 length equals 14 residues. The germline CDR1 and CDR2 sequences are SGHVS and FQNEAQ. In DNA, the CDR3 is TGTGCCAGCAGCTCCTTTCAGACAGGATCCGAGCAGTACTTC. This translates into CASSSFQTGSEQYF.